A selection of T cell receptor beta chains follows, all from one sample in a study of blood T cell repertoires in COVID-19. Only in-frame clones appear in the TCRdb table, and some are missing; sequencing was by immunoSEQ multiplex PCR. The repertoire consists of about 180,000 clones, with around 89% occurring once and the leading ten covering approximately 4%. The material sequenced was peripheral blood. The receptor set was obtained from a woman aged 30 to 39 with acute or convalescent COVID-19. The CDR3 runs from the conserved cysteine through the conserved F or W. D genes are given only for firm matches. Clone sizes are given selectively: once, few, many, or a class where the clone is expanded.

clone size | CDR3 length | J gene | V gene | D gene | CDR3 DNA | CDR3 protein
. | 14 | TRBJ2-5 | TRBV5-1 | . | TGCGCCAGCAGCTGGGCGACAGATCAAGAGACCCAGTACTTC | CASSWATDQETQYF
once | 11 | TRBJ2-1 | TRBV7-8 | . | TGTGCCAGCAGCTTTATGTATGAGCAGTTCTTC | CASSFMYEQFF
. | 17 | TRBJ1-5 | TRBV2 | TRBD1 | TGTGCCAGCAGCGCAGCAGGGGGCAGGGGAGGCAATCAGCCCCAGCATTTT | CASSAAGGRGGNQPQHF
once | 16 | TRBJ1-5 | TRBV19 | TRBD1 | TGTGCCAGTAGTGGACAGGGGGCTACGGGCAATCAGCCCCAGCATTTT | CASSGQGATGNQPQHF
. | 15 | TRBJ2-7 | TRBV2 | . | TGTGCCAGCAGTGTTGAGAGTAGAGGAGTAGCCGAGCAGTACTTC | CASSVESRGVAEQYF
few | 16 | TRBJ2-5 | TRBV4-2 | . | TGTGCCAGCAGCCAAGAAGCAAGGGCCGGGGGAGAGACCCAGTACTTC | CASSQEARAGGETQYF
. | 14 | TRBJ2-2 | TRBV9 | . | TGTGCCAGCAGCGCGGGGAGTAACACCGGGGAGCTGTTTTTT | CASSAGSNTGELFF
. | 14 | TRBJ1-5 | TRBV19 | TRBD1 | TGTGCCACCAGGGGGCGGCCAGGAAATCAGCCCCAGCATTTT | CATRGRPGNQPQHF
. | 12 | TRBJ2-1 | TRBV15 | . | TGTGCCACCGCGGGCCGGTACAATGAGCAGTTCTTC | CATAGRYNEQFF
. | 13 | TRBJ1-1 | TRBV6-5 | . | TGTGCCAGCACCCGGGAGGTGAACACTGAAGCTTTCTTT | CASTREVNTEAFF
. | 13 | TRBJ1-2 | TRBV7-9 | . | TGTGCCAGCAGCTTAGCCACAGGGACGGGCTACACCTTC | CASSLATGTGYTF
. | 17 | TRBJ2-3 | TRBV28 | TRBD2 | TGTGCCAGCAGCCCTTACATCGGGACTAGCGGGAGGTTTACGCAGTATTTT | CASSPYIGTSGRFTQYF
. | 18 | TRBJ2-6 | TRBV7-6 | . | TGTGCCAGCAGCTTTAGGCGACAGGTTACTTCTGGGGCCAACGTCCTGACTTTC | CASSFRRQVTSGANVLTF
. | 16 | TRBJ1-1 | TRBV10-3 | . | TGTGCCATCAGTGAGAGGGGAAGAGGGGGGAACACTGAAGCTTTCTTT | CAISERGRGGNTEAFF
. | 14 | TRBJ2-7 | TRBV28 | . | TGTGCCAGCAGTTCCGCAGGGTCGGGCTACGAGCAGTACTTC | CASSSAGSGYEQYF
. | 13 | TRBJ2-1 | TRBV12-5 | . | TGTGCTAGTGGGAAGGGGGATATAGATGAGCAGTTCTTC | CASGKGDIDEQFF
. | 13 | TRBJ2-7 | TRBV28 | . | TGTGCCAGCAGTCCATCCTACAGCTACGAGCAGTACTTC | CASSPSYSYEQYF
. | 13 | TRBJ1-5 | TRBV7-9 | TRBD1 | TGTGCCAGCAGCTTGACAGGGGATCAGCCCCAGCATTTT | CASSLTGDQPQHF
. | 14 | TRBJ2-2 | TRBV6-5 | . | TGTGCCACGGGCCGTGGACAGATGACCGGGGAGCTGTTTTTT | CATGRGQMTGELFF
few | 15 | TRBJ2-1 | TRBV11-2 | TRBD2 | TGTGCCAGCAGCTTGCGGGGGAACTCCTACAATGAGCAGTTCTTC | CASSLRGNSYNEQFF
. | 13 | TRBJ1-1 | TRBV5-1 | . | TGCGCCAGCAGCTCGACTTCGGGCACTGAAGCTTTCTTT | CASSSTSGTEAFF
. | 16 | TRBJ1-2 | TRBV28 | . | TGTGCCAGCAGCTTCCCTGGGACTCTGGCTAACTATGGCTACACCTTC | CASSFPGTLANYGYTF
. | 14 | TRBJ1-2 | TRBV5-1 | . | TGCGCCAGCAGCCTGGACAGTTATAACTATGGCTACACCTTC | CASSLDSYNYGYTF
. | 16 | TRBJ2-1 | TRBV11-3 | TRBD2 | TGTGCCAGCAGCCGGAAGGGACTAGCGGGAGCTCGGGAGCAGTTCTTC | CASSRKGLAGAREQFF
. | 15 | TRBJ2-3 | TRBV10-3 | . | TGTGCCATCAGTGTACAGGGAGGGGGCACAGATACGCAGTATTTT | CAISVQGGGTDTQYF
. | 13 | TRBJ1-5 | TRBV30 | . | TGTGCCTGGAGCGACAGGACCGATCAGCCCCAGCATTTT | CAWSDRTDQPQHF
. | 16 | TRBJ2-4 | TRBV4-2 | . | TGTGCCAGCAGCCAAGAACCGGGAGTGGGCAAAAACATTCAGTACTTC | CASSQEPGVGKNIQYF
. | 13 | TRBJ2-7 | TRBV27 | . | TGTGCCAGCAGTCCCTCGAGAGGGAACGAGCAGTACTTC | CASSPSRGNEQYF
few | 12 | TRBJ2-1 | TRBV30 | . | TGTGCCTGGGGTAAGCCCTACAATGAGCAGTTCTTC | CAWGKPYNEQFF
. | 13 | TRBJ1-5 | TRBV12-5 | . | TGTGCTAGTGGTCAGGGGTTCTTTCAGCCCCAGCATTTT | CASGQGFFQPQHF
. | 15 | TRBJ2-7 | TRBV7-2 | TRBD1 | TGTGCCAGCAGCTTAAGGGGGACAGGAGGCTACGAGCAGTACTTC | CASSLRGTGGYEQYF
. | 14 | TRBJ2-5 | TRBV7-8 | . | TGTGCCAGCAGCTTAACGACAGGTGGGGAGACCCAGTACTTC | CASSLTTGGETQYF
. | 13 | TRBJ1-1 | TRBV6-6 | . | TGTGCCAGCAGTTACCCCCCTAACACTGAAGCTTTCTTT | CASSYPPNTEAFF
. | 14 | TRBJ2-1 | TRBV19 | TRBD2 | TGTGCCAGTAGTATCGTACTAGCGGGAACTGAGCAGTTCTTC | CASSIVLAGTEQFF
. | 15 | TRBJ2-3 | TRBV19 | TRBD2 | TGTGCCAGTAAAGGTGCTAGCGGTTCGTTGTCGGCGCAGTATTTT | CASKGASGSLSAQYF
. | 15 | TRBJ2-3 | TRBV24-1 | TRBD2 | TGTGCCACCAGTACCCCCGGGACTAGGACCCATACGCAGTATTTT | CATSTPGTRTHTQYF
. | 10 | TRBJ2-7 | TRBV28 | . | TGTGCCAGCAGTCGTTACGAGCAGTACTTC | CASSRYEQYF
. | 15 | TRBJ1-6 | TRBV6-5 | . | TGTGCCACCCGGGACACCCAAAGGTGGGGATCACCCCTCCACTTT | CATRDTQRWGSPLHF
. | 14 | TRBJ2-7 | TRBV30 | TRBD1 | TGTGCCTGGACCCTATGGGGGCTGACAGGGGAGCAGTACTTC | CAWTLWGLTGEQYF
. | 13 | TRBJ2-5 | TRBV28 | . | TGTGCCAGCAGTCCAACAGGGATGGAGACCCAGTACTTC | CASSPTGMETQYF
. | 13 | TRBJ1-2 | TRBV7-9 | . | TGTGCCAGCAGCTCCCCTATGAACTATGGCTACACCTTC | CASSSPMNYGYTF
. | 14 | TRBJ2-3 | TRBV5-1 | . | TGCGCCAGCAAAGGGGCGGTGTCCACAGATACGCAGTATTTT | CASKGAVSTDTQYF
. | 14 | TRBJ2-7 | TRBV28 | TRBD1 | TGTGCCAGCAAGGGGGCAGGGTCTTTATTCGAGCAGTACTTC | CASKGAGSLFEQYF
. | 16 | TRBJ2-1 | TRBV27 | . | TGTGCCAGCAGTTTATCCTACTCGAGCTCCTACAATGAGCAGTTCTTC | CASSLSYSSSYNEQFF
. | 16 | TRBJ2-3 | TRBV7-2 | . | TGTGCCAGCTCCAACCAAAGGGGGAGTCGGTCAGATACGCAGTATTTT | CASSNQRGSRSDTQYF
. | 13 | TRBJ2-7 | TRBV3-1/TRBV3-2 | . | TGTGCCAGCAGCCCCCGAAGCTTACACGAGCAGTACTTC | CASSPRSLHEQYF
. | 15 | TRBJ2-1 | TRBV5-8 | . | TGTGCCAGCAGCCGAAGAGGAGTATCCTACAATGAGCAGTTCTTC | CASSRRGVSYNEQFF
. | 17 | TRBJ2-3 | TRBV27 | TRBD1 | TGTGCCAGCAGTTTATCCGCCGGGACAGGGGGCACAGATACGCAGTATTTT | CASSLSAGTGGTDTQYF
. | 16 | TRBJ1-1 | TRBV7-2 | . | TGTGCCAGCAGCCAAACCTCAAGCCCGAGTGTTCTTGAAGCTTTCTTT | CASSQTSSPSVLEAFF
. | 15 | TRBJ2-7 | TRBV28 | TRBD1 | TGTGCCAGCAGTTTACGCCGACAGGGGTCGTACGAGCAGTACTTC | CASSLRRQGSYEQYF
. | 14 | TRBJ2-4 | TRBV18 | TRBD1 | TGTGCCAGCTCACCGGGACAGGGGGGGAGCATTCAGTACTTC | CASSPGQGGSIQYF
. | 14 | TRBJ2-1 | TRBV5-4 | . | TGTGCCAGCAGCTTGGCTATCGGAGACAATGAGCAGTTCTTC | CASSLAIGDNEQFF
. | 15 | TRBJ2-1 | TRBV9 | TRBD2 | TGTGCCAGCAGCCCAAGCGGGAGTCCGTACAATGAGCAGTTCTTC | CASSPSGSPYNEQFF
. | 15 | TRBJ2-1 | TRBV5-6 | . | TGTGCCAGCAGGATGAGAGGAGGGTTGTTCGATGAGCAGTTCTTC | CASRMRGGLFDEQFF
few | 13 | TRBJ2-7 | TRBV10-3 | . | TGTGCCATCGGGAACAGGGCGCCCTACGAGCAGTACTTC | CAIGNRAPYEQYF
once | 16 | TRBJ1-4 | TRBV28 | TRBD1 | TGTGCCAGCAGTTTGACCGGGACAGGGTACGCTGAAAAACTGTTTTTT | CASSLTGTGYAEKLFF
. | 13 | TRBJ2-7 | TRBV6-5 | . | TGTGCCAGCAGCCCCCGGACTTACTACGAGCAGTACTTC | CASSPRTYYEQYF
. | 11 | TRBJ2-7 | TRBV11-2 | . | TGTGCCAGCAGCTTCTACAGCGAGCAGTACTTC | CASSFYSEQYF
. | 13 | TRBJ1-5 | TRBV28 | . | TGTGCCAGCAGTTTTGTTCGGGATCAGCCCCAGCATTTT | CASSFVRDQPQHF